Shown below are 10 T cell receptor beta chains from a single sample sequenced in a study of OX40 agonist ivuxolimab in advanced cancers. Measured with immunoSEQ multiplex PCR; TCRdb has only the in-frame clones, and not every one. The sample shows tens of thousands of clones, 78% of them seen only once. The sequenced sample was CD4+ or CD8+ T cells sorted from blood, obtained in a trial of the OX40 agonist ivuxolimab. Receptors originate from an adult with an advanced solid tumor such as melanoma, head and neck, liver or kidney cancer.

V and J are TRBV9 and TRBJ2-5; 8 nucleotides agree with TRBD2. V lost 0 bases, J lost 4 bases, and 14 bases stayed unmatched. There are 18 residues in the CDR3. Per germline, CDR1 SGDLS and CDR2 YYNGEE. CDR3 sequence reads: CASSVASGGTLVRETQYF. The CDR3 DNA follows: TGTGCCAGCAGCGTAGCCAGCGGGGGCACCTTAGTCCGAGAGACCCAGTACTTC. Full variable domain (rest looked up from reference TRBV9 and TRBJ2-5): DSGVTQTPKHLITATGQRVTLRCSPRSGDLSVYWYQQSLDQGLQFLIQYYNGEERAKGNILERFSAQQFPDLHSELNLSSLELGDSALYFCASSVASGGTLVRETQYFGPGTRLLVL.

This clone was observed a single time. The CDR3 region has the DNA TGTGCCAGCAGCCCAGCTATGGAGACCCAGTACTTC. Protein sequence: CASSPAMETQYF. This chain connects TRBV7-8 to TRBJ2-5, with unresolved D. Germline V gene lookup returns CDR1 SGHVS and CDR2 FQNEAQ. The CDR3 runs 12 residues. Trimming pared 5 bases from V and 5 bases from J, leaving 9 bases between.

This chain connects TRBV11-2 to TRBJ1-2, with D perhaps TRBD1 (5 bases). Germline V gene lookup returns CDR1 SGHAT and CDR2 FQNNGV. Trimming pared 1 base from V and 4 bases from J, leaving 7 bases between. The CDR3 length is 13 residues. The CDR3 here is CASSLGQLYGYTF. The CDR3 nucleotides are TGTGCCAGCAGCTTAGGACAGCTCTATGGCTACACCTTC.

Only a few counts were recorded for this clone. The rearrangement uses TRBV27 and TRBJ1-6; unclear D gene. V dropped 10 bases and J dropped 10 bases, with 2 bases sitting between them. CDR3 size: 8 residues. CDR1 is MNHEY and CDR2 is SMNVEV in the germline V gene (reference sequence). CDR3 protein: CAKSPLHF. Here the CDR3 DNA reads TGTGCCAAATCACCCCTCCACTTT.

The chain recombines TRBV5-1 with TRBJ2-3, with 11 bases identical to TRBD1. Trimming cost V 6 bases and J 2 bases; bases outside gene matches: 5. This CDR3 spans 15 amino acids. Looked up from germline, CDR1 is SGHRS and CDR2 is YFSETQ. CDR3 coding DNA: TGCGCCAGCACCGTCGGACAGGGGGCCACAGATACGCAGTATTTT. Translating gives CASTVGQGATDTQYF. Supplemented by reference TRBV5-1 and TRBJ2-3, the full variable domain reads KAGVTQTPRYLIKTRGQQVTLSCSPISGHRSVSWYQQTPGQGLQFLFEYFSETQRNKGNFPGRFSGRQFSNSRSEMNVSTLELGDSALYLCASTVGQGATDTQYFGPGTRLTVL.

This chain joins TRBV27 and TRBJ2-3; D is ambiguous. This CDR3 has 14 residues. Trimming cost V 1 base and J 0 bases, with 5 bases left between them. Germline values: CDR1 MNHEY, CDR2 SMNVEV (reference sequence). The CDR3 loop reads CASSLLGSTDTQYF. Written as DNA, the CDR3 is TGTGCCAGCAGTTTATTGGGCAGCACAGATACGCAGTATTTT.

This sequence joins TRBV7-8 and TRBJ1-3; possibly TRBD1 for D (6 bases). Per germline, CDR1 SGHVS and CDR2 FQNEAQ. The CDR3 sequence is 17 residues long. The germline V and J ends were trimmed by 5 bases and 0 bases, with 17 bases remaining between them. For the CDR3, the DNA is TGTGCCAGCAGCCCAAGAGGGGGGACCCTCTCTGGAAACACCATATATTTT. Translated: CASSPRGGTLSGNTIYF.

This chain connects TRBV6-5 to TRBJ1-1, with unresolved D. Germline V lookup: CDR1 MNHEY, CDR2 SVGAGI. This CDR3 region has 13 residues. Trimming removed 6 bases at V and 4 bases at J, with 12 bases between. The CDR3, as DNA: TGTGCCAGCAGCCCAATGAGGACCACTGAAGCTTTCTTT. It specifies CASSPMRTTEAFF.

This chain joins TRBV19 and TRBJ2-7; the D call may be TRBD1 or TRBD2 (6 bases each). From germline, CDR1 is LNHDA and CDR2 SQIVND (reference sequence). CDR3 length: 15 amino acids. V dropped 6 bases and J dropped 4 bases, with 19 bases sitting between them. The CDR3 loop reads CASRGGPLFPYEQYF. CDR3 DNA sequence: TGTGCCAGTAGGGGGGGCCCCCTCTTCCCTTACGAGCAGTACTTC.

Notes on this clone: An end of the junction differs from the germline gene, which may be a read error. The chain uses TRBV5-5 and TRBJ2-7; 10 nucleotides match TRBD2. In germline, CDR1 is SGHKS, CDR2 YYEKEE (reference sequence). The CDR3 loop spans 14 amino acids. In nucleotides, the CDR3 is TGCGCCAGCAGCCCGCTAGCGGGGGTCTACGAGCAGTACTTC. Translation: CASSPLAGVYEQYF.